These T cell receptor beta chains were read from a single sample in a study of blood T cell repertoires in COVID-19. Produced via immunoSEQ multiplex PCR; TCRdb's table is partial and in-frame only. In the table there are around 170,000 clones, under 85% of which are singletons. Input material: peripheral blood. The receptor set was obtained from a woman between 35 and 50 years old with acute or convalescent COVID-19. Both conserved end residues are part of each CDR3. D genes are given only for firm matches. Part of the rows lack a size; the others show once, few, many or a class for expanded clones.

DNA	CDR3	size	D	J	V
TGTGCCATCGAGACAGGGTCGACCGGGGAGCTGTTTTTT	CAIETGSTGELFF	-	TRBD1	TRBJ2-2	TRBV24-1
TGTGCCAGCAGTAAAGGACAGGGGGCGCTTGGCTATGGCTACACCTTC	CASSKGQGALGYGYTF	-	TRBD1	TRBJ1-2	TRBV6-4
TGTGCCACCAGTGATTCTACAGGAGGGGCTAATTCACCCCTCCACTTT	CATSDSTGGANSPLHF	-	-	TRBJ1-6	TRBV24-1
TGTGCCAGCAGCTTGGGGCAAGCTAACTATGGCTACACCTTC	CASSLGQANYGYTF	-	-	TRBJ1-2	TRBV7-8
TGTGCCAGCAGGGGACAGGGTTCAGATACGCAGTATTTT	CASRGQGSDTQYF	-	TRBD1	TRBJ2-3	TRBV12-3/TRBV12-4
TGTGCCTGGATCCGTTCCGCTATGAACACTGAAGCTTTCTTT	CAWIRSAMNTEAFF	-	-	TRBJ1-1	TRBV30
TGTGCCAGCAGGAATAGCTACGAGCAGTACTTC	CASRNSYEQYF	-	-	TRBJ2-7	TRBV28
TGTGCCAGCAGCGACAGGGGACCGTACGGTCAGCCCCAGCATTTT	CASSDRGPYGQPQHF	-	TRBD1	TRBJ1-5	TRBV2
TGCAGCGCCAGGACTAGCGGGAGTCCAGATACGCAGTATTTT	CSARTSGSPDTQYF	-	TRBD2	TRBJ2-3	TRBV29-1
TGTGCCACGTGTAGTGCGGGTTGGGACACCGGGGAGCTGTTTTTT	CATCSAGWDTGELFF	-	-	TRBJ2-2	TRBV6-5
TGTGCCAGCAGCCAAGACGCGGGGGTGGGGACAGATACGCAGTATTTT	CASSQDAGVGTDTQYF	-	TRBD2	TRBJ2-3	TRBV3-1/TRBV3-2
TGTGCCAGCAGTTACGGAGGCAGACACAATGAGCAGTTCTTC	CASSYGGRHNEQFF	few	-	TRBJ2-1	TRBV6-5
TGTGCCTGGGCCACGGTAAATGAGCAGTTCTTC	CAWATVNEQFF	-	-	TRBJ2-1	TRBV30
TGTGCCAGCAGCCCGGGGCAGGGGATTGGAGCTTTCTTT	CASSPGQGIGAFF	-	-	TRBJ1-1	TRBV3-1/TRBV3-2
TGCGCCAGCAGCTTAGCAGCGGGGGGTTCGGGTCGGTTCTTC	CASSLAAGGSGRFF	-	TRBD2	TRBJ2-1	TRBV5-1
TGTGCCAGTAAGAGGAGCTCTGGAAACACCATATATTTT	CASKRSSGNTIYF	-	-	TRBJ1-3	TRBV19
TGCGCCAGCAGCTCCCTGCCGGGACAGGGGGTCAATGAGCAGTTCTTC	CASSSLPGQGVNEQFF	-	TRBD1	TRBJ2-1	TRBV5-1
TGTGCCAGCAGCCTGACAGGGGCCACTAATGAAAAACTGTTTTTT	CASSLTGATNEKLFF	-	TRBD1	TRBJ1-4	TRBV2
TGTGCCAGCAGTACCTCAGGGGGCCCTAACGGGGAGCTGTTTTTT	CASSTSGGPNGELFF	-	TRBD1	TRBJ2-2	TRBV25-1
TGTGCCACCCGTGCGTGGGGCCAGGGCACAGATACGCAGTATTTT	CATRAWGQGTDTQYF	-	-	TRBJ2-3	TRBV24-1
TGCGCCAGCAGTGAGTGGGGACAGGGAGTGGCAGATACGCAGTATTTT	CASSEWGQGVADTQYF	-	TRBD1	TRBJ2-3	TRBV10-2
TGCGCCAGCAGCTTGGCCCAGGGTTACGAGCAGTACTTC	CASSLAQGYEQYF	-	-	TRBJ2-7	TRBV5-1
TGTGCCAGCAGCGTAGGAGCGGGGGGGTTAGAGACCCAGTACTTC	CASSVGAGGLETQYF	-	TRBD2	TRBJ2-5	TRBV9
TGTGCCAGCAGCGCGGGGTACCAAGAGACCCAGTACTTC	CASSAGYQETQYF	-	-	TRBJ2-5	TRBV9
TGTGCCAGCAGAACAACAGGGGCCCACACTGAAGCTTTCTTT	CASRTTGAHTEAFF	-	TRBD1	TRBJ1-1	TRBV27
TGTGCCAGCAGTCGGACTAGTAGTGGGACAGATACGCAGTATTTT	CASSRTSSGTDTQYF	once	TRBD2	TRBJ2-3	TRBV6-5
TGTGCCAGTAGTATGGGTTTCGGTACCCGGGGATATAGCAATCAGCCCCAGCATTTT	CASSMGFGTRGYSNQPQHF	-	-	TRBJ1-5	TRBV19
TGTGCCAGCAGTCGAGCGGGGACTGGGGCCAACGTCCTGACTTTC	CASSRAGTGANVLTF	-	TRBD2	TRBJ2-6	TRBV2
TGTGCCAGCACCTACAGGAATAATCAGCCCCAGCATTTT	CASTYRNNQPQHF	-	-	TRBJ1-5	TRBV6-5
TGTGCCAGCAGCCTGAGACAGGGGGAAAACACTGAAGCTTTCTTT	CASSLRQGENTEAFF	-	-	TRBJ1-1	TRBV21-1
TGCGCCAGCAGATCAACAGGGAGACCCTACGAGCAGTACTTC	CASRSTGRPYEQYF	many	-	TRBJ2-7	TRBV4-1
TGCGCCAGCAGCTTGTTTCTCTTCACTGAAGCTTTCTTT	CASSLFLFTEAFF	-	-	TRBJ1-1	TRBV5-1
TGTGCCAGCAGAAACAGGGGGGTGCGCGAGACCCAGTACTTC	CASRNRGVRETQYF	-	-	TRBJ2-5	TRBV21-1
TGTGCCAGTAGTCCCGGGACAGGGACCGGCTACACCTTC	CASSPGTGTGYTF	-	TRBD1	TRBJ1-2	TRBV19
TGTGCCAGCAGCCCAAGACAAGGGGGAGCAGGTGGGGCCAACGTCCTGACTTTC	CASSPRQGGAGGANVLTF	-	-	TRBJ2-6	TRBV11-2
TGTGCCAGCAGTGAACTCGCAGGGGCTGGAAACACCATATATTTT	CASSELAGAGNTIYF	-	-	TRBJ1-3	TRBV6-1
TGTGCCAGCAGTTTATCAGGGGGAAACTCCTACAATGAGCAGTTCTTC	CASSLSGGNSYNEQFF	once	-	TRBJ2-1	TRBV27
TGTGCCAGTAGTAAGGACAGGATGTCCAATGAGCAGTTCTTC	CASSKDRMSNEQFF	-	TRBD1	TRBJ2-1	TRBV19
TGTGCCAGCAGTGGAAGGACATTACGGCCCAATCAGCCCCAGCATTTT	CASSGRTLRPNQPQHF	few	-	TRBJ1-5	TRBV2
TGTGCCATCAGGGACAGCAACTCCTACGAGCAGTACTTC	CAIRDSNSYEQYF	once	-	TRBJ2-7	TRBV10-3
TGTGCCAGCAGTGAATCCCGGACAGGGGTACATAAACTGTTTTTT	CASSESRTGVHKLFF	-	TRBD1	TRBJ1-4	TRBV25-1
TGTGCCTCAAGCGGGGCTCTAATCTATGGCTACACCTTC	CASSGALIYGYTF	-	-	TRBJ1-2	TRBV19
TGCAGTGCCAACTCAGGGGAGACCCAGTACTTC	CSANSGETQYF	-	-	TRBJ2-5	TRBV20-1
TGCGCCAGCAGCCCCCAGGGGCAGACCTCTGGAAACACCATATATTTT	CASSPQGQTSGNTIYF	-	-	TRBJ1-3	TRBV5-1
TGTGCCAGTAGTACGACTAGCGGGAGGGGGTCCTACAATGAGCAGTTCTTC	CASSTTSGRGSYNEQFF	-	TRBD2	TRBJ2-1	TRBV19
TGTGCCAGCAGCCTCGCGACTGGGTGGAATGAGCAGTTCTTC	CASSLATGWNEQFF	-	-	TRBJ2-1	TRBV7-9
TGTGCCAGCACCAGCGGGGCTACCTACGAGCAGTACTTC	CASTSGATYEQYF	few	TRBD2	TRBJ2-7	TRBV6-5
TGTGCCAGCAGTTCCGGGACTAGCGGGAACAATGAGCAGTTCTTC	CASSSGTSGNNEQFF	few	TRBD2	TRBJ2-1	TRBV6-5
TGTGCCACCAGTGCGGTGGGACTAGTCCCCTCCGTCTACTACGAGCAGTACTTC	CATSAVGLVPSVYYEQYF	-	TRBD2	TRBJ2-7	TRBV24-1
TGCAGCGTTGGATTTCGCCGAAGAGACATAATTGGCTATGGCTACACCTTC	CSVGFRRRDIIGYGYTF	once	-	TRBJ1-2	TRBV29-1
TGTGCCGTCGGGCAGGGCCAACTCAGCTCCTACGAGCAGTACTTC	CAVGQGQLSSYEQYF	-	-	TRBJ2-7	TRBV28
TGTGCCAGCCAAAGGGGGACAGACTTCTACGAGCAGTACTTC	CASQRGTDFYEQYF	-	TRBD1	TRBJ2-7	TRBV6-5
TGTGCCAGCAGCTTAGGACAGGGGGCGAACTATAATTCACCCCTCCACTTT	CASSLGQGANYNSPLHF	-	TRBD1	TRBJ1-6	TRBV7-9
TGCGCCAGCAGCCTGGGGAAAGACTCTGTCGGGAATACGCAGTATTTT	CASSLGKDSVGNTQYF	-	-	TRBJ2-3	TRBV5-1
TGTGCCAGCAGCTTATCATCGTTGAGCGGGTTTACTTATGGCTACACCTTC	CASSLSSLSGFTYGYTF	few	-	TRBJ1-2	TRBV7-9
TGTGCCAGCCGGGGGGCAGATACGCAGTATTTT	CASRGADTQYF	-	TRBD2	TRBJ2-3	TRBV2
TGTGCCAGCTCTCCGGGACACAATCAGCCCCAGCATTTT	CASSPGHNQPQHF	-	-	TRBJ1-5	TRBV2